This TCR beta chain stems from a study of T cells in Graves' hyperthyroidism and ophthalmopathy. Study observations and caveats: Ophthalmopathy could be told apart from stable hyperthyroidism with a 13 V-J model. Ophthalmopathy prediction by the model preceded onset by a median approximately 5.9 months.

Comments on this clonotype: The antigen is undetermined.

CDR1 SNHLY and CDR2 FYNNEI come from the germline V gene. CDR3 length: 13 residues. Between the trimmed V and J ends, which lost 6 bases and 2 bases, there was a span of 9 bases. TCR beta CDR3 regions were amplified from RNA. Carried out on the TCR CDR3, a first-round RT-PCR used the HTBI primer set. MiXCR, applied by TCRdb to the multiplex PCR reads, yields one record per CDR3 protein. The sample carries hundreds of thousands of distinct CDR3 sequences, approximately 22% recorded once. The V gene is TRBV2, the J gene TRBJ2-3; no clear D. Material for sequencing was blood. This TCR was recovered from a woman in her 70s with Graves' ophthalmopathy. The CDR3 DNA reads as TGTGCCAGCAGGCTGGAATTCACAGATACGCAGTATTTT. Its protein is CASRLEFTDTQYF.